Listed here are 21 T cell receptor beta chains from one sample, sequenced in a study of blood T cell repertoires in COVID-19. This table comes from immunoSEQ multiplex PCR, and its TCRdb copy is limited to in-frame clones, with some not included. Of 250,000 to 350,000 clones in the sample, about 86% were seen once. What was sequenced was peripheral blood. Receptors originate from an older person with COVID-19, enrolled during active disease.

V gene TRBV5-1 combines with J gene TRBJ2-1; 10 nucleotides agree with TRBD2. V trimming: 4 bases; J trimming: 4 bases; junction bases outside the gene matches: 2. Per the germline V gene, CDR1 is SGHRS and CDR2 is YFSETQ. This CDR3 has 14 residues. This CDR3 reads CASSPAGGYNEQFF. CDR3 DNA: TGCGCCAGCAGCCCAGCGGGGGGGTACAATGAGCAGTTCTTC.

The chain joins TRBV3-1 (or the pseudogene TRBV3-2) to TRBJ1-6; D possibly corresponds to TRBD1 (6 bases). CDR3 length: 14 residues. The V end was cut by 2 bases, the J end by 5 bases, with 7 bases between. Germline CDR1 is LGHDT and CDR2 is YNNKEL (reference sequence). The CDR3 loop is CASSQQGNNSPLHF. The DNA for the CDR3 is TGTGCCAGCAGCCAACAGGGGAATAATTCACCCCTCCACTTT.

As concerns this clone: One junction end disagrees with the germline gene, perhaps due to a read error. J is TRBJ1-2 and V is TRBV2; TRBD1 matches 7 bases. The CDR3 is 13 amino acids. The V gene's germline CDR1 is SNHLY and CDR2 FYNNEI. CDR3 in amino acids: CASREGQMYGYTF. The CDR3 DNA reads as TGTGCCAGCCGTGAGGGACAGATGTATGGCTACACCTTC.

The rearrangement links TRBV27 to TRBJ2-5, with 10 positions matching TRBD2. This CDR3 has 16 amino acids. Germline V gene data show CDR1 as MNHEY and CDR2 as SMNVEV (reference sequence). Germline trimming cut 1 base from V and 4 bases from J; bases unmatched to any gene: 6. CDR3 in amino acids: CASSLLPSGSGETQYF. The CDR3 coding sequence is TGTGCCAGCAGTTTATTGCCTAGCGGGAGTGGAGAGACCCAGTACTTC.

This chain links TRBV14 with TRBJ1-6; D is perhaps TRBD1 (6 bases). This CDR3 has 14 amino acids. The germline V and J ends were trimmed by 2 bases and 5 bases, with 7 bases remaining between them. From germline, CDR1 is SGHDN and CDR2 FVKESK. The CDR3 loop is CASSQRGNNSPLHF. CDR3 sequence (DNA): TGTGCCAGCAGCCAAAGGGGGAATAATTCACCCCTCCACTTT.

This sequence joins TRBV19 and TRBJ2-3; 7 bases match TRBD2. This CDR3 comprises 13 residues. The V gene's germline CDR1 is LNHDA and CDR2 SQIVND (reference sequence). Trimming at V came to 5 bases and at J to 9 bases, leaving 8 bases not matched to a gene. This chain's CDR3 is CASSGLLGGTQYF. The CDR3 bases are TGTGCCAGTAGTGGTCTCTTGGGAGGGACGCAGTATTTT.

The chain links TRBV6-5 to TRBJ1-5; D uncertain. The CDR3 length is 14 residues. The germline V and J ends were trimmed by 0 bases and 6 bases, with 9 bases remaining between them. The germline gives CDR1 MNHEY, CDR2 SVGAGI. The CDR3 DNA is TGTGCCAGCAGTTACTCAGAGGGTACTCAGCCCCAGCATTTT. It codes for CASSYSEGTQPQHF.

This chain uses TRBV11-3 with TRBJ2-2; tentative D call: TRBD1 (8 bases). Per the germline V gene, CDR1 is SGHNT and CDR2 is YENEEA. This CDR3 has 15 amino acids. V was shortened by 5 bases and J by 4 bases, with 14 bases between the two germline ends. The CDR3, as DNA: TGTGCCAGCAGCGCCCACAGGGGGGGCACCGGGGAGCTGTTTTTT. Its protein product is CASSAHRGGTGELFF.

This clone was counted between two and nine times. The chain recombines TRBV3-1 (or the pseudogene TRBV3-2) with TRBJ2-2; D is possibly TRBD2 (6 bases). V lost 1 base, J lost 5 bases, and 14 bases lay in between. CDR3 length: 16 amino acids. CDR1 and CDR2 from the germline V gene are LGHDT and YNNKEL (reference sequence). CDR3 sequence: CASSQGAGTETGELFF. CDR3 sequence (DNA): TGTGCCAGCAGCCAAGGCGCCGGGACTGAGACCGGGGAGCTGTTTTTT.

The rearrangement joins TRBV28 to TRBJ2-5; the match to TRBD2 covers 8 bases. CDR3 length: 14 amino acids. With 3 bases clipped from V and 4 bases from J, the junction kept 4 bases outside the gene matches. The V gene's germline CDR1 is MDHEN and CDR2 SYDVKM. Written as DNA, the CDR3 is TGTGCCAGCAGTTTCACCCGGGGGGGAGAGACCCAGTACTTC. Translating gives CASSFTRGGETQYF.

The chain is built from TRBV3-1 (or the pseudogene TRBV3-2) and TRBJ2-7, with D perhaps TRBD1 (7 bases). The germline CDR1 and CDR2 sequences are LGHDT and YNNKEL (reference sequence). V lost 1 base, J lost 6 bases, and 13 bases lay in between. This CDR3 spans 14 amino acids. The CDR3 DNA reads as TGTGCCAGCAGCCAAGGGGCAGGGGGGCGCGAGCAGTACTTC. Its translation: CASSQGAGGREQYF.

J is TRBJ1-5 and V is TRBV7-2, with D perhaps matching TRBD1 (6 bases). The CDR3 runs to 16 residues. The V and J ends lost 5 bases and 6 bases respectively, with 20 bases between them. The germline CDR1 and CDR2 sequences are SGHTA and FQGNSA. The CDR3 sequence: CASSVSQGLGGQPQHF. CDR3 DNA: TGTGCCAGCAGCGTTTCCCAGGGACTAGGGGGTCAGCCCCAGCATTTT. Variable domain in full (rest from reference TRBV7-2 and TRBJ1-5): GAGVSQSPSNKVTEKGKDVELRCDPISGHTALYWYRQSLGQGLEFLIYFQGNSAPDKSGLPSDRFSAERTGGSVSTLTIQRTQQEDSAVYLCASSVSQGLGGQPQHFGDGTRLSIL.

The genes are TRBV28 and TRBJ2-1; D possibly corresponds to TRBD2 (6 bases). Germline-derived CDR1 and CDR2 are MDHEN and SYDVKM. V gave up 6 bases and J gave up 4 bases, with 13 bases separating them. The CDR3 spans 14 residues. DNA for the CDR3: TGTGCCAGCAGAGGGCGGGATATATACAATGAGCAGTTCTTC. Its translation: CASRGRDIYNEQFF.

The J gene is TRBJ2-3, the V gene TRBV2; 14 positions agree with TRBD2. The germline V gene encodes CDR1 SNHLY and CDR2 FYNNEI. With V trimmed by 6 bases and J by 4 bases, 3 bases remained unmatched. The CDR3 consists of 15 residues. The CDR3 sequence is CASRRLAGGSDTQYF. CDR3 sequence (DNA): TGTGCCAGCAGAAGACTAGCGGGAGGGTCAGATACGCAGTATTTT.

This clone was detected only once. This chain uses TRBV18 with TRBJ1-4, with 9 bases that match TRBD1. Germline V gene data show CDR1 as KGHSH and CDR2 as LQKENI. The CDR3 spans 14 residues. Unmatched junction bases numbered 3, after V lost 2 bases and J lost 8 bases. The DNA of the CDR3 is TGTGCCAGCTCACCAGGGGGACAGGGAGAAAAACTGTTTTTT. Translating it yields CASSPGGQGEKLFF.

CDR3 sequence (DNA): TGTGCCAGCAGCGGTGGGACTAGCGGGACTCGCACAGATACGCAGTATTTT. This codes for CASSGGTSGTRTDTQYF. The chain recombines TRBV7-6 with TRBJ2-3; 13 nucleotides align to TRBD2. V gave up 5 bases and J gave up 1 base; unmatched junction bases: 6. The CDR3 runs 17 residues. In germline, CDR1 is SGHVS, CDR2 FNYEAQ. Complete variable domain (other parts from reference TRBV7-6 and TRBJ2-3): GAGVSQSPRYKVTKRGQDVALRCDPISGHVSLYWYRQALGQGPEFLTYFNYEAQQDKSGLPNDRFSAERPEGSISTLTIQRTEQRDSAMYRCASSGGTSGTRTDTQYFGPGTRLTVL.

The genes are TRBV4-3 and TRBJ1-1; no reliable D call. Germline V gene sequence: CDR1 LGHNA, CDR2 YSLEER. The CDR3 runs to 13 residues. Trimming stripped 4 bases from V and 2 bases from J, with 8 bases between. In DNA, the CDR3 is TGCGCCAGCAGCCGCGCAGGAAACACTGAAGCTTTCTTT. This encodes CASSRAGNTEAFF.

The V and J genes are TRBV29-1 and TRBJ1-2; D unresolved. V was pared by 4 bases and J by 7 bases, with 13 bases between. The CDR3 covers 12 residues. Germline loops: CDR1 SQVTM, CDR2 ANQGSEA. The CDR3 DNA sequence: TGCAGCGTTGGAGGTTTTCGGCGTGGCTACACCTTC. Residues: CSVGGFRRGYTF.

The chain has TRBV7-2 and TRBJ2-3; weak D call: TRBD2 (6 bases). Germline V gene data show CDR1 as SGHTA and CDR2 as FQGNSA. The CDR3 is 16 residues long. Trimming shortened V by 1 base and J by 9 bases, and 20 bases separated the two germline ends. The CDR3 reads CASSLVPAGPGGTQYF. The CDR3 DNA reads TGTGCCAGCAGCTTAGTTCCGGCGGGACCCGGGGGAACGCAGTATTTT.

The CDR3 protein is CASSIPGQVAKNIQYF. CDR3 DNA sequence: TGTGCCAGCAGCATTCCGGGACAGGTAGCCAAAAACATTCAGTACTTC. The rearrangement uses TRBV28 and TRBJ2-4; 8 nucleotides line up with TRBD1. Germline V gene lookup returns CDR1 MDHEN and CDR2 SYDVKM. This CDR3 comprises 16 residues. Trimming removed 6 bases from V and 0 bases from J; junction bases left unmatched: 7.

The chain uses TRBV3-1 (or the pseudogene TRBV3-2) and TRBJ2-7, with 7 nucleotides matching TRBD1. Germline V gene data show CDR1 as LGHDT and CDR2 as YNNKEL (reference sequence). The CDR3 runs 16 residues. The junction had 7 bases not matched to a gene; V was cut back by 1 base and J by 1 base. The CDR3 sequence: CASSQVFTGVSYEQYF. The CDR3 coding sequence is TGTGCCAGCAGCCAAGTTTTCACAGGGGTTTCCTACGAGCAGTACTTC.